A single sample is the source of the 16 T cell receptor beta chains below, sequenced in a study of spatial heterogeneity in lung cancer (dated by TCRdb to 2018 to 2020). Library method: 5' RACE. Sequencing took place on a NextSeq 500. The public sequencing data were trimmed at Q25 with fastp and processed into clonotypes with MiXCR by TCRdb, which kept only in-frame beta chains. Records with the same CDR3 protein are collapsed into one entry carrying the most frequent genes and DNA. The sample table holds about 50,000 distinct CDR3 sequences, of which roughly 7.2% were seen once. In total, the top ten clones hold 13% of the sample. The time point label on this specimen signifies: sample taken at primary tumor resection. Whole RNA extracted from tumor and nontumor lung tissue, or from cryopreserved PBMC samples, was used for TCR sequencing without cell sorting. This material consisted of PBMCs, taken at surgery. These receptors were collected from a female donor with early-stage non-small cell lung cancer.

This clonotype was counted ten times or more. Here the CDR3 DNA reads TGTGCCAGCAGCTTAATCACGGGGGGCAACTATGGCTACACCTTC. Translated, it gives CASSLITGGNYGYTF. V and J are TRBV7-9 and TRBJ1-2; maybe TRBD1 (6 bases). V shed 2 bases and J shed 2 bases, with 12 bases lying between them. The germline gives CDR1 SEHNR, CDR2 FQNEAQ (reference sequence). This CDR3 has 15 residues. Full variable domain (outside the CDR3, taken from reference TRBV7-9 and TRBJ1-2): DTGVSQNPRHKITKRGQNVTFRCDPISEHNRLYWYRQTLGQGPEFLTYFQNEAQLEKSRLLSDRFSAERPKGSFSTLEIQRTEQGDSAMYLCASSLITGGNYGYTFGSGTRLTVV.

This clonotype was recorded at least ten times. The V and J genes are TRBV12-5 and TRBJ2-5, with a possible D match to TRBD2 (7 bases). Germline lookup yields CDR1 LGHNT and CDR2 FRNRAP. Trimming shortened V by 6 bases and J by 5 bases, and 16 bases separated the two germline ends. The CDR3 has 14 amino acids. CDR3 sequence reads: CASGPSGGHETQYF. The DNA of the CDR3 is TGTGCTAGTGGCCCATCGGGGGGCCATGAGACCCAGTACTTC.

In this sample, this clonotype turned up many times. This chain uses TRBV20-1 with TRBJ1-1; no clear D. The CDR3 spans 14 residues. Per germline, CDR1 DFQATT and CDR2 SNEGSKA (reference sequence). V lost 3 bases and J 2 bases, leaving 13 bases between the germline ends. The chain's CDR3 is CSASRSTLNTEAFF. The CDR3 nucleotides read TGCAGTGCTAGTAGGTCGACATTAAACACTGAAGCTTTCTTT.

This clonotype was recorded at least ten times. The chain recombines TRBV2 with TRBJ2-1; D not certain. The CDR3 is 14 amino acids. Germline loops: CDR1 SNHLY, CDR2 FYNNEI. Trimming removed 4 bases at V and 6 bases at J, with 13 bases between. The CDR3: CASSGTAPPNEQFF. For the CDR3, the DNA is TGTGCCAGCAGTGGGACGGCCCCCCCCAATGAGCAGTTCTTC.

This clonotype appeared a few times. The gene calls are TRBV20-1 and TRBJ1-5, with a weak D call TRBD1 (5 bases). The CDR3 runs to 13 residues. V lost 3 bases and J 7 bases, leaving 13 bases between the germline ends. Germline-derived CDR1 and CDR2 are DFQATT and SNEGSKA (reference sequence). The CDR3 DNA reads as TGCAGTGCTAGCCGGGGGGTTAGCCAGCCCCAGCATTTT. This translates into CSASRGVSQPQHF.

This clonotype was detected a few times. This chain uses TRBV7-3 with TRBJ1-1; TRBD1 aligns across 10 bases. The CDR3 has 14 amino acids. Germline CDR1 reads SGHTA; CDR2 reads FQGTGA. J was trimmed by 6 bases and V by 5 bases; bases with no gene match: 6. CDR3 DNA: TGTGCCAGCAGCCCGGCCGGGACAGGGGCTGAAGCTTTCTTT. Translation: CASSPAGTGAEAFF.

This clonotype was observed many times. The rearrangement uses TRBV7-2 and TRBJ1-3; D remains ambiguous. V lost 5 bases and J 2 bases, leaving 7 bases between the germline ends. Per germline, CDR1 SGHTA and CDR2 FQGNSA. The CDR3 is made up of 13 amino acids. The CDR3 DNA is TGTGCCAGCAGCCTCCGCCCTGGAAACACCATATATTTT. Protein sequence: CASSLRPGNTIYF. The whole variable domain, filled in from reference TRBV7-2 and TRBJ1-3, reads GAGVSQSPSNKVTEKGKDVELRCDPISGHTALYWYRQSLGQGLEFLIYFQGNSAPDKSGLPSDRFSAERTGGSVSTLTIQRTQQEDSAVYLCASSLRPGNTIYFGEGSWLTVV.

This clonotype came up a few times. The rearrangement links TRBV7-9 to TRBJ1-2; the match to TRBD1 covers 7 bases. This CDR3 has 14 residues. V gave up 4 bases and J gave up 5 bases; unmatched junction bases: 7. CDR1 and CDR2 from the germline V gene are SEHNR and FQNEAQ (reference sequence). The CDR3 here is CASSSTGQYYGYTF. The CDR3 nucleotides are TGTGCCAGCAGCTCAACGGGACAGTATTATGGCTACACCTTC.

This clonotype has a count of ten or more. The chain carries TRBV7-9 and TRBJ2-2; the D gene is possibly TRBD1 (6 bases). The CDR3 runs to 14 residues. CDR1 and CDR2 from the germline V gene are SEHNR and FQNEAQ (reference sequence). The V gene lost 6 bases and the J gene lost 6 bases, with 14 bases spanning the gap. CDR3 nucleotide sequence: TGTGCCAGCAGACATCCTACAGGGTCCGGGGAGCTGTTTTTT. Protein: CASRHPTGSGELFF.

This clonotype has at least ten counts. The chain employs TRBV7-2 and TRBJ2-7; weak D call: TRBD1 (5 bases). Germline CDR1 and CDR2: SGHTA and FQGNSA. The V end was cut by 3 bases, the J end by 0 bases, with 12 bases between. This CDR3 has 15 amino acids. CDR3 sequence: CASSFRRVSSYEQYF. In DNA, the CDR3 is TGTGCCAGCAGCTTTCGCAGGGTTAGCTCCTACGAGCAGTACTTC.

This clonotype was seen at least ten times. The V gene is TRBV20-1, the J gene TRBJ2-7; TRBD2 agrees at 16 bases. CDR1 and CDR2 from the germline V gene are DFQATT and SNEGSKA (reference sequence). This CDR3 spans 20 amino acids. V was clipped by 1 base and J by 2 bases; unmatched bases: 14. CDR3 region: CSARVDPTPGLAGGAYEQYF. The CDR3 nucleotides are TGCAGTGCTAGAGTCGATCCTACGCCGGGACTAGCGGGGGGGGCCTACGAGCAGTACTTC.

This clonotype has just a few counts. The chain joins TRBV30 to TRBJ2-2, with TRBD1 matching over 8 bases. The CDR3 has 15 residues. The trim removed 2 bases at V and 1 base at J, leaving 3 bases unmatched. CDR1 GTSNPN and CDR2 SVGIG come from the germline V gene (reference sequence). The CDR3 nucleotides are TGTGCCTGGAGTAGGGACAGGTGGAACACCGGGGAGCTGTTTTTT. It codes for CAWSRDRWNTGELFF.

This clonotype was detected ten times or more. The genes are TRBV18 and TRBJ1-5, with a weak D call TRBD1 (5 bases). Germline V gene lookup returns CDR1 KGHSH and CDR2 LQKENI. CDR3 length equals 13 residues. The V end was cut by 3 bases, the J end by 3 bases, with 6 bases between. CDR3: CASSPDNNQPQHF. In DNA form, the CDR3 reads TGTGCCAGCTCACCGGACAACAATCAGCCCCAGCATTTT.

This clonotype was counted ten times or more. This chain uses TRBV7-2 with TRBJ1-5; possible D gene TRBD1, 5 bases. The CDR3 totals 13 residues. Trimming pared 5 bases from V and 3 bases from J, leaving 8 bases between. Looked up from germline, CDR1 is SGHTA and CDR2 is FQGNSA. The CDR3 coding sequence is TGTGCCAGCAGCCGGGGGGACAATCAGCCCCAGCATTTT. It codes for CASSRGDNQPQHF.

Remarks on this clonotype: Just one base apart from a much larger clone, this may be a read error. The chain couples TRBV6-2 or TRBV6-3 to TRBJ1-5, with D hard to call. V was pared by 2 bases and J by 3 bases, with 11 bases between. The CDR3 loop spans 15 amino acids. Germline lookup yields CDR1 MNHEY and CDR2 SVGEGT. CDR3 sequence (DNA): TGTGCCAGCAGTTACGAAACAACAGTCAATCAGCCCCAGCATTTT. It translates to CASSYETTVNQPQHF.

A few counts support this clonotype. The gene calls are TRBV5-3 and TRBJ2-1; 7 nucleotides line up with TRBD2. TRBV5-3 is an open reading frame whose function is uncertain. Trimming at V came to 3 bases and at J to 10 bases, leaving 7 bases not matched to a gene. The CDR3 is made up of 13 amino acids. CDR3 loop: CARSWGGNAEQFF. CDR3 nucleotide sequence: TGTGCCAGAAGCTGGGGGGGGAATGCCGAGCAGTTCTTC.